This is a list of T cell receptor beta chains from one sample in a study of T cell changes during pregnancy in multiple sclerosis. Sequenced by immunoSEQ multiplex PCR; TCRdb stores in-frame clones only, minus some. The sample has over 100,000 clones, about 94% seen once. Sequencing used peripheral blood, obtained in the third trimester of pregnancy. The receptors were sampled from a female donor with multiple sclerosis, enrolled in a pregnancy study. Each CDR3 is given with its conserved first and last residue.

v_call	j_call	cdr3_aa
TRBV27	TRBJ1-6	CASSSGGYNSPLHF
TRBV19	TRBJ1-1	CASSIKRTPNTEAFF
TRBV30	TRBJ2-5	CAWSSPGQETQYF
TRBV6-6	TRBJ2-7	CASRGTASGGGEQYF
TRBV10-3	TRBJ1-2	CAISDPARGLGYTF
TRBV14	TRBJ2-5	CASSEGAGGHRETQYF
TRBV30	TRBJ1-1	CAWSATGDKRAFF
TRBV5-1	TRBJ1-2	CASSSSGGAYGYTF
TRBV29-1	TRBJ2-6	CSVASSGANVLTF
TRBV20-1	TRBJ1-1	CSVSGDTEAFF
TRBV9	TRBJ1-1	CASSVDPGGPEAFF
TRBV5-1	TRBJ2-5	CASSLARTSEETQYF
TRBV4-1	TRBJ2-3	CASRLDRVGTDTQYF
TRBV19	TRBJ2-1	CASSTSGSFNEQFF
TRBV19	TRBJ1-5	CASSIGNRNQPQHF
TRBV5-1	TRBJ2-3	CASSLSPDRGATDTQYF
TRBV18	TRBJ1-1	CASSPGQGGTEAFF
TRBV18	TRBJ2-1	CASSPLTGYNEQFF
TRBV4-2	TRBJ2-5	CASSQVPTRAGTQYF
TRBV14	TRBJ1-2	CASSHIPPGTGDSINYGYTF
TRBV9	TRBJ2-1	CASSEGLAIGDNEQFF
TRBV5-8	TRBJ2-7	CASSSPQPGQGLRQYF
TRBV7-3	TRBJ2-5	CASSLNSGSVETQYF
TRBV29-1	TRBJ1-4	CSGRGANEKLFF
TRBV7-3	TRBJ2-1	CASSSVRRAYNEQFF
TRBV19	TRBJ2-7	CASRGGSYEQYF
TRBV7-2	TRBJ1-5	CASSPRTSLLSNQPQHF
TRBV5-1	TRBJ1-2	CASSLDGANYGYTF
TRBV14	TRBJ2-2	CASSQDTPFLGGELFF
TRBV28	TRBJ1-2	CASKGRMGNYGYTF
TRBV6-1	TRBJ1-4	CASSEPQGANEKLFF
TRBV19	TRBJ1-1	CASSPLAQGPGTEAFF
TRBV5-4	TRBJ2-7	CASSLEPGIRGGYEQYF
TRBV30	TRBJ1-1	CAWSSLQGVEAFF
TRBV6-1	TRBJ1-5	CASSTGTGAGPQHF
TRBV7-3	TRBJ2-7	CASSLVRDREIEQYF
TRBV27	TRBJ2-7	CASSRSGYYEQYF